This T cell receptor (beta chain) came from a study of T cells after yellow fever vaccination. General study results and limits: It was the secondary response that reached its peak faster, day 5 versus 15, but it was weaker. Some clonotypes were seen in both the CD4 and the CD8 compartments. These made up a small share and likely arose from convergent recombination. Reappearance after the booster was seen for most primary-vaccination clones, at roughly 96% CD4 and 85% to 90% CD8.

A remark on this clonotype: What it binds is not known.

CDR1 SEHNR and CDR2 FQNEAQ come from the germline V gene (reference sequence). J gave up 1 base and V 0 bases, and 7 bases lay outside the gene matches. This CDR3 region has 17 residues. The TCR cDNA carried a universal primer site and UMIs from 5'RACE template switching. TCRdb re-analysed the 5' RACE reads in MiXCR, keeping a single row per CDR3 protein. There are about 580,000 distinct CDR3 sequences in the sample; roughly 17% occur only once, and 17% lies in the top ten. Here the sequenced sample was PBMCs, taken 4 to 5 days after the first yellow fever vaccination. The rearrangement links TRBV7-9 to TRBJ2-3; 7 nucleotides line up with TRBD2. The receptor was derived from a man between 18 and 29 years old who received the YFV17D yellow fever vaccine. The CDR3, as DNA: TGTGCCAGCAGCTTAGCGCGAGCGGGGCCTGGCACAGATACGCAGTATTTT. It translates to CASSLARAGPGTDTQYF.